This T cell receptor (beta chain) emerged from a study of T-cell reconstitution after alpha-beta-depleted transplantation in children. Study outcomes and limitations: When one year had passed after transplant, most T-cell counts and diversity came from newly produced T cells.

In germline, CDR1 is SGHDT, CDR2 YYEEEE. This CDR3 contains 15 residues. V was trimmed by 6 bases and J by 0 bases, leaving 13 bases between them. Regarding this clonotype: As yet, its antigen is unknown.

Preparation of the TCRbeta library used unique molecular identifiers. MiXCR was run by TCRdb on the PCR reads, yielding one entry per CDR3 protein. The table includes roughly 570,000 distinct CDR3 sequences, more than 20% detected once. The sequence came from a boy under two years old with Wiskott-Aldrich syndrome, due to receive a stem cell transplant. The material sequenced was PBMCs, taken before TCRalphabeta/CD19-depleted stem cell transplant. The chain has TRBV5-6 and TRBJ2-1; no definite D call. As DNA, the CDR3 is TGTGCCAGCACCCCACGGCCTAGCTCCTACAATGAGCAGTTCTTC. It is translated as CASTPRPSSYNEQFF.